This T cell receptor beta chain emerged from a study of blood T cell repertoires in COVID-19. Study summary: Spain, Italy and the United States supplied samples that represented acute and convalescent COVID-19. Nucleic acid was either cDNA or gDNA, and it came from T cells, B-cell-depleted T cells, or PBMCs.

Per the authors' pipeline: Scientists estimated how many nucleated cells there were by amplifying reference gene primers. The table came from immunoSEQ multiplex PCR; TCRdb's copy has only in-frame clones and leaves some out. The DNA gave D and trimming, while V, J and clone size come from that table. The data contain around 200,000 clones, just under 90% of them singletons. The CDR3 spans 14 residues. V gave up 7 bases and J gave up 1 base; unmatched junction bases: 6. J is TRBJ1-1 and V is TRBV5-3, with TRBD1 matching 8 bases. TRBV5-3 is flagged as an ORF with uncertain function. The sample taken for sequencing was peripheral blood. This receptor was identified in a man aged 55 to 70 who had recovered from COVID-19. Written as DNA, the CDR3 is TGTGCCAGAGACCTAGGGACAGGGAACACTGAAGCTTTCTTT. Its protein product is CARDLGTGNTEAFF.